These 4 T cell receptor beta chains originate from one sample sequenced in a study of vaccination effects on CD4 cells after COVID-19. Viral peptide pools were used in the ViraFEST assay to expand antigen-specific CD4+ T cells, and sequencing came afterward. Isolating CD4+ T cells followed approximately 9 days of culture. It was two doses of either the BNT162b2 or mRNA-1273 vaccine that participants received. Repertoires were generated with immunoSEQ multiplex PCR, while TCRdb's copy carries only in-frame clones and drops some. The profile shows approximately 13,000 clones, over 60% of them singletons. These TCRs' antigens remain unknown. The source material was CD4+ T cells from PBMCs cultured with SARS-CoV-2 spike peptides, sampled after COVID-19 vaccination. The receptor source for this set is a human donor who received a COVID-19 vaccine.

The genes are TRBV6-2 or TRBV6-3 and TRBJ1-1; possible D gene TRBD1, 5 bases. The germline V gene has CDR1 MNHEY and CDR2 SVGEGT. The germline V and J ends were trimmed by 2 bases and 1 base, with 5 bases remaining between them. The CDR3 consists of 13 residues. CDR3 in DNA: TGTGCCAGCAGTTACGGGGGGAACACTGAAGCTTTCTTT. Amino acids: CASSYGGNTEAFF.

The chain combines TRBV11-2 with TRBJ1-2; no firm D call. The CDR3 runs 15 residues. The V gene lost 0 bases and the J gene lost 2 bases, with 10 bases spanning the gap. Germline V CDR1 and CDR2: SGHAT, FQNNGV. The CDR3 sequence is CASSLDRELNYGYTF. In DNA, the CDR3 is TGTGCCAGCAGCTTAGATCGGGAGCTAAACTATGGCTACACCTTC.

This chain connects TRBV6-5 to TRBJ1-4; possibly TRBD1 for D (5 bases). Germline values: CDR1 MNHEY, CDR2 SVGAGI. This CDR3 comprises 14 residues. V shed 7 bases and J shed 4 bases, with 13 bases lying between them. CDR3 coding DNA: TGTGCCAGCATGGCCGACAGACTTAATGAAAAACTGTTTTTT. Translating it yields CASMADRLNEKLFF.

As DNA, the CDR3 is TGTGCCAGTAGTCCCCGGAGGACAGGTCCCCTCCACTTT. Translated: CASSPRRTGPLHF. The chain carries TRBV19 and TRBJ1-6; 7 bases fit TRBD1. Germline values: CDR1 LNHDA, CDR2 SQIVND (reference sequence). The CDR3 runs to 13 residues. Unmatched junction bases numbered 8, after V lost 5 bases and J lost 13 bases. Drawing the rest from reference TRBV19 and TRBJ1-6, the complete variable domain is DGGITQSPKYLFRKEGQNVTLSCEQNLNHDAMYWYRQDPGQGLRLIYYSQIVNDFQKGDIAEGYSVSREKKESFPLTVTSAQKNPTAFYLCASSPRRTGPLHFGNGTRLTVT.